The T cell receptor beta chain under discussion was sequenced for a study of CD8 T cells in Susac syndrome. Broader study findings: Across the total CD8+ repertoires, around 16 Susac-specific public clones were found. The CD8+ TEMRA repertoires yielded about 5 such clones. Individuals included in the TCR sequencing and HLA analysis were acknowledged by the study to be relatively few in number.

Recently defined diagnostic criteria classed the Susac syndrome patients as definite or probable. TEMRA cells were FACS-enriched, unlike CD8+ and CD4+ T cells, which were negatively isolated. With respect to this clonotype: Its antigen is unknown.

When the RNA was reverse transcribed, random hexamers were used with an input of about 0.5 to 1 ug. TCRdb ran MiXCR on the immunoSEQ multiplex PCR reads and lists one entry per CDR3 protein. The sample holds roughly 150,000 distinct CDR3 sequences, around 93% seen once. Sequencing was performed on CD8+ T cells from PBMCs. The receptor was derived from a human donor with Susac syndrome.

CDR3 sequence reads: CASSSGETEAFF. DNA for the CDR3: TGTGCCAGCAGTTCGGGGGAGACTGAAGCTTTCTTT. The chain has TRBV6-5 and TRBJ1-1; D possibly corresponds to TRBD1 (5 bases). Germline V gene sequence: CDR1 MNHEY, CDR2 SVGAGI. The ends were cut back, 4 bases at V and 5 bases at J, with 8 bases in the middle. The CDR3 covers 12 residues.